Following are 5 T cell receptor beta chains from one sample sequenced in a study of T cells in Graves' hyperthyroidism and ophthalmopathy. RNA transcripts gave rise to amplified TCR beta CDR3 regions. HTBI primers drove first-round RT-PCR of the TCR CDR3. TCRdb itself ran the multiplex PCR reads through MiXCR, one entry per CDR3 protein. The sample has about 350,000 distinct CDR3 sequences; 15% to 20% are singletons. Sequencing was performed on blood. The receptors come from a woman aged 40 to 55 with Graves' ophthalmopathy.

This chain joins TRBV2 and TRBJ1-1, with D possibly TRBD1 on 5 matching bases. This CDR3 spans 16 amino acids. V dropped 7 bases and J dropped 4 bases, with 22 bases sitting between them. The V gene's germline CDR1 is SNHLY and CDR2 FYNNEI. CDR3 bases: TGTGCCAGCATAAAAAGGGACGGGCTGGAAGGCACTGAAGCTTTCTTT. This gives the protein CASIKRDGLEGTEAFF. Drawing the rest from reference TRBV2 and TRBJ1-1, the complete variable domain is EPEVTQTPSHQVTQMGQEVILRCVPISNHLYFYWYRQILGQKVEFLVSFYNNEISEKSEIFDDQFSVERPDGSNFTLKIRSTKLEDSAMYFCASIKRDGLEGTEAFFGQGTRLTVV.

The table lists this clonotype with many counts. The chain joins TRBV29-1 to TRBJ2-7; 11 nucleotides match TRBD2. Trimming cost V 6 bases and J 4 bases; bases outside gene matches: 8. CDR3 length equals 14 residues. Germline-derived CDR1 and CDR2 are SQVTM and ANQGSEA. CDR3 sequence: CSVVLASGRYEQYF. The CDR3 nucleotides read TGCAGCGTCGTTCTGGCTAGCGGGAGGTACGAGCAGTACTTC.

This clonotype was detected many times. The chain employs TRBV28 and TRBJ2-4; no firm D call. This CDR3 has 15 residues. The V end lost 3 bases, the J end lost 4 bases, and 13 bases lay between the germline ends. Germline V lookup: CDR1 MDHEN, CDR2 SYDVKM. CDR3 sequence (DNA): TGTGCCAGCAGTTTTTATCCGGTTTTGAAAAACATTCAGTACTTC. Protein product: CASSFYPVLKNIQYF. Together with reference TRBV28 and TRBJ2-4, the CDR3 gives the full variable domain: DVKVTQSSRYLVKRTGEKVFLECVQDMDHENMFWYRQDPGLGLRLIYFSYDVKMKEKGDIPEGYSVSREKKERFSLILESASTNQTSMYLCASSFYPVLKNIQYFGAGTRLSVL.

This clonotype was seen ten or more times. The chain has TRBV2 and TRBJ2-7; TRBD1 might be the D (6 bases). With 6 bases removed from V and 3 bases from J, the gap between germline ends came to 15 bases. CDR3 size: 14 residues. The germline CDR1 and CDR2 sequences are SNHLY and FYNNEI. CDR3 region: CASRDHRDIYEQYF. The CDR3 DNA sequence: TGTGCCAGCAGGGACCACCGGGACATCTACGAGCAGTACTTC.

The table lists this clonotype with many counts. CDR3 loop: CASSYGGVEAFF. Here the CDR3 DNA reads TGTGCCAGCAGTTACGGGGGAGTTGAAGCTTTCTTT. V gene TRBV6-2 or TRBV6-3 combines with J gene TRBJ1-1; TRBD1 is a possible D gene (5 bases). This CDR3 is built from 12 residues. Trimming removed 2 bases at V and 7 bases at J, with 8 bases between. The germline CDR1 and CDR2 sequences are MNHEY and SVGEGT.